This entry concerns a single T cell receptor beta chain. What this receptor recognizes is not known. The limits of the CDR3 on the DNA are not certain, so only TCRdb's listed CDR3 is given. CDR1 and CDR2 are drawn from the germline V gene (reference sequence): MNHEY, SMNVEV. Counted from cysteine to phenylalanine, this CDR3 has 16 amino acids. TCRbeta CDR3 regions were amplified from genomic DNA by means of the immunoSEQ Assay, a bias-controlled multiplex PCR. In the original analysis: Within the assay, amplification of reference gene primers was used to estimate how many nucleated cells each sample contained. To quantify the absolute abundance of each unique TCRbeta CDR3 rearrangement, sequence reads were collapsed and filtered. For each sample, productive Simpson clonality was calculated by taking the square root of Simpson's diversity index across productive rearrangements. Drawn from immuneACCESS, this table holds only the in-frame rearrangements with V and J called that TCRdb kept. Clones are partly lost; checked studies trace under half to an unresolved V gene and leave the rest unexplained. That table supplies the V and J calls and clone size; D and trimming were determined from the DNA. The sample yields fewer than 350,000 clones; roughly 89% were counted once. The leading ten clones occupy roughly 4.8% of the sample.

Whole blood was collected in K2EDTA tubes by collaborating institutions according to the institutions' own protocols. For TCRbeta analysis, collaborators shipped samples in one of three forms: frozen whole blood, isolated PBMCs, or DNA extracted from either of those sample types. The data stem from a study of blood T cell repertoires in COVID-19 (TCRdb year 2020). Concerning the study at large: The collaborator samples originated in the United States, Italy and Spain and spanned the acute and convalescent phases of COVID-19. Where HLA class I and class II types were available, the types were taken from metadata supplied by the sample provider, not from assay-based typing. The repertoires were released in a freely available public database meant as a resource for research on the immune response to SARS-CoV-2. Deeply sampled blood TCRbeta repertoires from subjects exposed to, actively infected with, or recovered from COVID-19 were included in the dataset. Samples were obtained from the ongoing ImmuneRACE study (first 160 participants) and from roughly 1,300 subjects provided by 6 global collaborators. The prospective study material was composed of cDNA or gDNA derived from T cells, B-cell-depleted T cells, or PBMCs. The sample metadata nearly always contained a de-identified subject ID, COVID-19 status, age in years and sex. General study outcomes and caveats: The amount of clinical and demographic metadata varied by source and participant and was provided uncurated.

The V gene is TRBV27 and the J gene is TRBJ2-1; TRBD2, the D gene given by the table, was not confirmed from the DNA. The sequenced sample consisted of peripheral blood. The sequence came from a man aged 35 to 55 with acute or convalescent COVID-19. CDR3 sequence: CASSFIFAGGINEQFF.